The text below deals with one T cell receptor (beta chain). Profiled with immunoSEQ multiplex PCR; TCRdb holds only in-frame clones, not every one. This sample carries about half a million clones, around 75% of them seen once, and the ten largest clones take approximately 13%. This specimen belongs to a study of shared clonotypes between healthy human individuals. Whole-study context: Participating donors consisted of a couple of women and a few men aged 18 to 49.

Germline values: CDR1 MNHNY, CDR2 SVGAGI (reference sequence). V lost 6 bases, J lost 8 bases, and 19 bases lay in between. The length of the CDR3 is 14 residues. The receptor comes from a woman aged 40 to 50 in good health. Some clones in this sample may be carry-over from other donors' samples. Sequencing was performed on PBMCs. The chain recombines TRBV6-6 with TRBJ1-2; D is undetermined. As DNA, the CDR3 is TGTGCCAGCAGCTCCCGTATCGGACGGAGAGGCTACACCTTC. Encoded protein: CASSSRIGRRGYTF.